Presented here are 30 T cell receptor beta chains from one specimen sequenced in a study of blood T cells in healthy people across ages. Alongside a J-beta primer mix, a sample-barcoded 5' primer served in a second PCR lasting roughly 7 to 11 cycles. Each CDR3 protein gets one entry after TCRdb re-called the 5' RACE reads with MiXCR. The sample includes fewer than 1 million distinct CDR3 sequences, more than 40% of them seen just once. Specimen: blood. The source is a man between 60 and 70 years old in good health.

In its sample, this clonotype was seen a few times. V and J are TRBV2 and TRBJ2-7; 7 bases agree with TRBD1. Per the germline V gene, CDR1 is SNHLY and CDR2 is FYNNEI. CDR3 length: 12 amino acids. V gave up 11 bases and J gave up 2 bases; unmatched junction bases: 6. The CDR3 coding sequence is TGTGCCTGTGGACAGGACACCTACGAGCAGTACTTC. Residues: CACGQDTYEQYF.

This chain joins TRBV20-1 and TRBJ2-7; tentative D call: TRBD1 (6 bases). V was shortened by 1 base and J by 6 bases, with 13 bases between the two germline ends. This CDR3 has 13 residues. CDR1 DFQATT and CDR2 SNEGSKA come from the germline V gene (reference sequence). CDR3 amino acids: CSARGNTGCEQYF. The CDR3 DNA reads TGCAGTGCTAGAGGCAATACAGGGTGCGAGCAGTACTTC.

The CDR3, as DNA: TGTGCCAGCTCACCGATCCCGGGACCGGGCTATGGCTACACCTTC. It encodes CASSPIPGPGYGYTF. The chain is built from TRBV18 and TRBJ1-2; perhaps TRBD1 as D (5 bases). This CDR3 comprises 15 residues. The germline V gene has CDR1 KGHSH and CDR2 LQKENI. V was clipped by 3 bases and J by 4 bases, with 15 bases between them.

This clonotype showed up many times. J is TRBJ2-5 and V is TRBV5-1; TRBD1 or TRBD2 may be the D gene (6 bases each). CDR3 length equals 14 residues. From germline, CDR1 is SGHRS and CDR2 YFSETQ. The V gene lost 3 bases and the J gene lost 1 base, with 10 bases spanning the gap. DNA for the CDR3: TGCGCCAGCAGCTCAGGGGACTTCCAAGAGACCCAGTACTTC. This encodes CASSSGDFQETQYF.

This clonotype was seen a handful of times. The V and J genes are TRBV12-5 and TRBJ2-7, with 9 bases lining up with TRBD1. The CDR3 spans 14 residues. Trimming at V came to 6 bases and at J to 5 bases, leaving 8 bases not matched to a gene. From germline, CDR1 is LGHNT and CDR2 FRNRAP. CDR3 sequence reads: CASGPGQGRDEQYF. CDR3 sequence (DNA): TGTGCTAGTGGCCCGGGACAGGGAAGGGACGAGCAGTACTTC.

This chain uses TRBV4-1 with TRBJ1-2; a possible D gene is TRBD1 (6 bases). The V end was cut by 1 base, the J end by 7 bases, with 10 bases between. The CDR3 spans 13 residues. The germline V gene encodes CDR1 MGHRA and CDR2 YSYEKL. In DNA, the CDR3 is TGCGCCAGCAGCCAAGGGTACAGGGTTGGCTACACCTTC. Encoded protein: CASSQGYRVGYTF.

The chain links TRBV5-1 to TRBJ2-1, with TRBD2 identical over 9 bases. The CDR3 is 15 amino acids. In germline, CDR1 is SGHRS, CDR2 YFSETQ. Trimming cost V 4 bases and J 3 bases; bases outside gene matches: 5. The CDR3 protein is CASSRTSDLYNEQFF. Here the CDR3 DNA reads TGCGCCAGCAGCCGGACTAGCGATCTCTACAATGAGCAGTTCTTC.

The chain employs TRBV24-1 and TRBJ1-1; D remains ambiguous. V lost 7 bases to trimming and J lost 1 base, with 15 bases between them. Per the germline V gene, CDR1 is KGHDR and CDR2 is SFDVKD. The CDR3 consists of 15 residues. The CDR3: CATRGKGTRNTEAFF. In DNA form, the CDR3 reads TGTGCCACCAGGGGCAAGGGCACGAGGAACACTGAAGCTTTCTTT.

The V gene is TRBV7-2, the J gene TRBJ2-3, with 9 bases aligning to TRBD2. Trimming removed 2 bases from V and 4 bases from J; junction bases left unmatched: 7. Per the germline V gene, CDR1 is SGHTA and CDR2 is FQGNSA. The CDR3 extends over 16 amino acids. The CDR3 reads CASSLNPRGGADTQYF. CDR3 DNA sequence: TGTGCCAGCAGCTTAAACCCTCGCGGGGGGGCAGATACGCAGTATTTT.

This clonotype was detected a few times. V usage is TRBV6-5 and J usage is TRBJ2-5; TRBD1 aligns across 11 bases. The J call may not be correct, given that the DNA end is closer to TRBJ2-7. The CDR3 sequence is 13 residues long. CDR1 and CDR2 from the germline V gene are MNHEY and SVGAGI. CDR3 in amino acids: CASRGTGGIEQYF. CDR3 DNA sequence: TGTGCCAGCAGAGGGACAGGGGGGATCGAGCAGTACTTC.

CDR3 coding DNA: TGTGCCAGCAGTTTGTTCCGGGGCGGGGAGCAGTACTTC. This gives the protein CASSLFRGGEQYF. V and J are TRBV28 and TRBJ2-1; possibly TRBD1 or TRBD2 for D (5 bases each). With the DNA end fitting TRBJ2-7 better, the J assignment may be wrong. Germline V gene lookup returns CDR1 MDHEN and CDR2 SYDVKM. This CDR3 comprises 13 residues.

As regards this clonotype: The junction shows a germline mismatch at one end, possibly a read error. CDR3: CASSFGRQGGSNIQYF. CDR3 nucleotide sequence: TGCGCCAGCAGCTTCGGGCGACAGGGTGGAAGTAACATCCAGTACTTC. V is TRBV5-1 and J is TRBJ2-4; 7 bases agree with TRBD1. Germline V gene data show CDR1 as SGHRS and CDR2 as YFSETQ. The CDR3 covers 16 residues.

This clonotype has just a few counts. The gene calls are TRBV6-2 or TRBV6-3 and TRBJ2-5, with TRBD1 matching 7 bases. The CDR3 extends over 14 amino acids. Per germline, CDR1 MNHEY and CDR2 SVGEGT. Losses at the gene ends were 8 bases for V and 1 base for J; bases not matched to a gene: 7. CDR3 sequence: CASDRAGGQETQYF. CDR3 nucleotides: TGTGCCAGCGATCGGGCAGGGGGCCAAGAGACCCAGTACTTC.

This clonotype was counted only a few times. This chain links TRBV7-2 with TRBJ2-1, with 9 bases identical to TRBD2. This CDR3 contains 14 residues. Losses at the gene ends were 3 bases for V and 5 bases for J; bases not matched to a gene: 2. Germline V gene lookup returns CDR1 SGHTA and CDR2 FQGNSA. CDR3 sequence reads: CASSFAGGNNEQFF. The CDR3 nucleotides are TGTGCCAGCAGCTTTGCGGGGGGGAACAATGAGCAGTTCTTC.

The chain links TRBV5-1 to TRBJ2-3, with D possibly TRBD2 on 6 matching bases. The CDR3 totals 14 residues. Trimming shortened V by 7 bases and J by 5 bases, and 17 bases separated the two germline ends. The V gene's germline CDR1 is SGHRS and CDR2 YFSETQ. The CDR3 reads CASRSGTVQDTQYF. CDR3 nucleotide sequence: TGCGCCAGCCGCTCCGGGACTGTGCAAGATACGCAGTATTTT.

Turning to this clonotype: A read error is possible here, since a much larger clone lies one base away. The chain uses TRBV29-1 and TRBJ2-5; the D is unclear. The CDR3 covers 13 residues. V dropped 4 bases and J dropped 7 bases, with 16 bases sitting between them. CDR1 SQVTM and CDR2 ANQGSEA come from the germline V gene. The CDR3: CSVVGTTAGTQYF. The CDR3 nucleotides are TGCAGCGTTGTTGGAACCACGGCTGGGACCCAGTACTTC.

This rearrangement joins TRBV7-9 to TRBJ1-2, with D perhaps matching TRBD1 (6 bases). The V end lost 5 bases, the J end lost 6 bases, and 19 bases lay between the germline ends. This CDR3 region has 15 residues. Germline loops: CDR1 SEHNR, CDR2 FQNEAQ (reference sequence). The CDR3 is CASSHLQGIRDGYTF. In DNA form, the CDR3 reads TGTGCCAGCAGCCACCTACAGGGTATTAGGGATGGCTACACCTTC.

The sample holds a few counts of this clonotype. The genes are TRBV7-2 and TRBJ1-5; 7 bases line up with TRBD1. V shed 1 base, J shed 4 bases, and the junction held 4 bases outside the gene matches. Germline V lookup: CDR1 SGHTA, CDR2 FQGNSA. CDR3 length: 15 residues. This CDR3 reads CASSLGQGLNQPQHF. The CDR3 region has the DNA TGTGCCAGCAGCTTAGGACAGGGATTGAATCAGCCCCAGCATTTT.

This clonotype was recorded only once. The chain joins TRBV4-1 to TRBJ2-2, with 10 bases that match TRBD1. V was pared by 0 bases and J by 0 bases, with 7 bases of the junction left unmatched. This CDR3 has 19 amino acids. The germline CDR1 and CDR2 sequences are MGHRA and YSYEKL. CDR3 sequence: CASSQDSLTGGPNTGELFF. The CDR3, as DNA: TGCGCCAGCAGCCAAGATAGTCTGACAGGGGGCCCGAACACCGGGGAGCTGTTTTTT.

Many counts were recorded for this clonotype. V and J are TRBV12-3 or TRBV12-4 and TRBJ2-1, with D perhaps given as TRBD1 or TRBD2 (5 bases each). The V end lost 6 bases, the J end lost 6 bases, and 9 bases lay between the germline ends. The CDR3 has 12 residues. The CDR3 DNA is TGTGCCAGCAGCCTCGGGGCCAATGAGCAGTTCTTC. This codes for CASSLGANEQFF.

The CDR3 region is CASSQDRPPDTQYF. CDR3 coding DNA: TGCGCCAGCAGCCAAGATAGGCCCCCAGATACGCAGTATTTT. The rearrangement joins TRBV4-3 to TRBJ2-3; D is unresolved. CDR1 LGHNA and CDR2 YSLEER come from the germline V gene. The CDR3 loop spans 14 amino acids. The V end was cut by 0 bases, the J end by 4 bases, with 8 bases between.

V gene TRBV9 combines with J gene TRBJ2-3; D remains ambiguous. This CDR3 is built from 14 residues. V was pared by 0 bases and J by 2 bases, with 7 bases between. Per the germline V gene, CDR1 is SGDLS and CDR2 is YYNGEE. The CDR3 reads CASSVALSTDTQYF. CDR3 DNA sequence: TGTGCCAGCAGCGTAGCTCTGTCCACAGATACGCAGTATTTT. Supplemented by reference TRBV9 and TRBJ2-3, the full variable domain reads DSGVTQTPKHLITATGQRVTLRCSPRSGDLSVYWYQQSLDQGLQFLIQYYNGEERAKGNILERFSAQQFPDLHSELNLSSLELGDSALYFCASSVALSTDTQYFGPGTRLTVL.

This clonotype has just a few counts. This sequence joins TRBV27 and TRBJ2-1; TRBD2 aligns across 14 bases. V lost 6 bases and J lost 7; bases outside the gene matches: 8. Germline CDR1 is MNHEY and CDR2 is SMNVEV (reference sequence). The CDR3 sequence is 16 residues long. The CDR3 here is CASRRATSGGANEQFF. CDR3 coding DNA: TGTGCCAGCAGGCGGGCGACTAGCGGGGGGGCAAATGAGCAGTTCTTC.

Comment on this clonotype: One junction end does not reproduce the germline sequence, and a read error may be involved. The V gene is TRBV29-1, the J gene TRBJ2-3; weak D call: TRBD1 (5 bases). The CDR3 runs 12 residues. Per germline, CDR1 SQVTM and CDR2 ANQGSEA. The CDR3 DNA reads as TGCAGCGTTGAACCGAGCACAGGTACGCAGTATTTT. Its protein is CSVEPSTGTQYF.

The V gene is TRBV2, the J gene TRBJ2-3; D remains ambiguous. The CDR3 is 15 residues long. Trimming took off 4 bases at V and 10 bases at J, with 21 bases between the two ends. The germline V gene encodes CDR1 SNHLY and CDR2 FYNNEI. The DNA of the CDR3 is TGTGCCAGCAGTGGGATAGGTACGGTTTCGGATGCGCAGTATTTT. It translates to CASSGIGTVSDAQYF.

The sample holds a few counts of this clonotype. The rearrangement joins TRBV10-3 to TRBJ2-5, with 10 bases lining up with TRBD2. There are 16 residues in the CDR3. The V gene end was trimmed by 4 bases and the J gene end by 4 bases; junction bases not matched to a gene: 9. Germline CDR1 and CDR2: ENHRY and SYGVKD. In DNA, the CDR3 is TGTGCCATCAGTGGGGCAAGCGGGGGGGCCCTAGAGACCCAGTACTTC. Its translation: CAISGASGGALETQYF.

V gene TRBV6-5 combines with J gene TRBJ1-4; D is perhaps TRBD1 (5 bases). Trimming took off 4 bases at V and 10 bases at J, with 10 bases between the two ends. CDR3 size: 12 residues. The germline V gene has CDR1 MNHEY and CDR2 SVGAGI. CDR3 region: CASSLRQGKLFF. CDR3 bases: TGTGCCAGCAGTTTGCGCCAGGGAAAACTGTTTTTT.

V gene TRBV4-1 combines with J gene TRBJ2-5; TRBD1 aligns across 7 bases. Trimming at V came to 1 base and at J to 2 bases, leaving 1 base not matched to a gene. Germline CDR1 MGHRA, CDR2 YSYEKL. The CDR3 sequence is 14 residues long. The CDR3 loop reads CASSQVDRQETQYF. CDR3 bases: TGCGCCAGCAGCCAAGTGGACAGGCAAGAGACCCAGTACTTC.

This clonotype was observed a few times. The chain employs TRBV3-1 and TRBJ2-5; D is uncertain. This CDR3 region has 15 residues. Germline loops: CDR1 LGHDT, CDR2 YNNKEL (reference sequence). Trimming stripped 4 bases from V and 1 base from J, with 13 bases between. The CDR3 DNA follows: TGTGCCAGCAGCCCCGGCCGGGTGCTCCAAGAGACCCAGTACTTC. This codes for CASSPGRVLQETQYF.

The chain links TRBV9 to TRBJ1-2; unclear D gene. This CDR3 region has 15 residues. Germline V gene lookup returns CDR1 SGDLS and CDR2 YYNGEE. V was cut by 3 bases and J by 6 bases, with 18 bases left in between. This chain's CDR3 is CASSGRSLTGDGYTF. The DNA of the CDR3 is TGTGCCAGCAGCGGGAGGAGTCTAACGGGCGATGGCTACACCTTC.